Each of the 18 T cell receptor beta chains below was sequenced from the same sample in a study of Ad26.COV2.S vaccination and SARS-CoV-2 variants. Treatment specified: 15 to 20 received Ad26.COV2.S at low or high dose, single or two shots; about five received placebo; per-sample allocation not given. Specimens were obtained on day 63 following the first vaccine or placebo injection. Profiling relied on immunoSEQ multiplex PCR, and the TCRdb table lists in-frame clones only, not all of them. The top ten hold roughly 2% of the sample, which has some 290,000 clones, over 80% seen once. Sequenced here: peripheral blood, sampled in a trial of Ad26.COV2.S vaccine versus placebo. The source of these receptors is a person aged 18-65 years who received the Ad26.COV2.S COVID-19 vaccine or a placebo.

The chain carries TRBV5-1 and TRBJ1-5; 9 bases align to TRBD1. The CDR3 is made up of 15 amino acids. Germline-derived CDR1 and CDR2 are SGHRS and YFSETQ. The ends lost 0 bases at V and 5 bases at J; junction bases unmatched: 3. CDR3 sequence: CASSLAGTGHQPQHF. CDR3 DNA sequence: TGCGCCAGCAGCTTGGCTGGGACAGGGCATCAGCCCCAGCATTTT.

The CDR3 here is CASRGEDDKYF. CDR3 bases: TGTGCCAGCAGAGGGGAGGACGACAAGTATTTT. J is TRBJ2-3 and V is TRBV2; the D gene is possibly TRBD2 (6 bases). Germline values: CDR1 SNHLY, CDR2 FYNNEI. V lost 6 bases and J 13 bases, leaving 14 bases between the germline ends. CDR3 length equals 11 residues.

The genes are TRBV12-3 or TRBV12-4 and TRBJ1-3; D uncertain. This CDR3 has 12 residues. Trimming cost V 6 bases and J 4 bases, with 7 bases left between them. The CDR3 region is CASSNAGNTIYF. The CDR3 DNA is TGTGCCAGCAGCAACGCAGGAAACACCATATATTTT.

V is TRBV12-3 or TRBV12-4 and J is TRBJ2-3; D is unresolved. Trimming removed 3 bases at V and 4 bases at J, with 8 bases between. This CDR3 has 13 residues. The CDR3 region is CASSLTQADTQYF. CDR3 bases: TGTGCCAGCAGTTTGACTCAAGCAGATACGCAGTATTTT.

The J gene is TRBJ1-6, the V gene TRBV5-4, with a weak D call TRBD1 (5 bases). V shed 0 bases and J shed 14 bases, with 12 bases lying between them. The CDR3 extends over 13 amino acids. The germline V gene has CDR1 SGHNT and CDR2 YYREEE (reference sequence). CDR3 region: CASSLDRGGTLHF. The CDR3 nucleotides read TGTGCCAGCAGCTTGGATCGGGGCGGCACCCTCCACTTT.

This clone has just one count. The chain uses TRBV6-5 and TRBJ2-6; D call uncertain. The CDR3 has 14 amino acids. Between the trimmed V and J ends, which lost 6 bases and 4 bases, there was a span of 10 bases. CDR1 MNHEY and CDR2 SVGAGI come from the germline V gene. CDR3 coding DNA: TGTGCCAGCAGGGTCGTGGTCGGGGCCAACGTCCTGACTTTC. This encodes CASRVVVGANVLTF.

This clone was picked up one time. The J gene is TRBJ1-5, the V gene TRBV5-1; the match to TRBD1 covers 7 bases. Germline CDR1 reads SGHRS; CDR2 reads YFSETQ. The CDR3 contains 16 residues. The V segment lost 5 bases and the J segment 8 bases; nucleotides outside the gene matches: 16. The CDR3 here is CASSLSPGGQGEPQHF. DNA of the CDR3: TGCGCCAGCAGTCTGTCGCCGGGGGGTCAGGGGGAGCCCCAGCATTTT. Full variable domain (rest looked up from reference TRBV5-1 and TRBJ1-5): KAGVTQTPRYLIKTRGQQVTLSCSPISGHRSVSWYQQTPGQGLQFLFEYFSETQRNKGNFPGRFSGRQFSNSRSEMNVSTLELGDSALYLCASSLSPGGQGEPQHFGDGTRLSIL.

The genes are TRBV29-1 and TRBJ1-2; D is unresolved. This CDR3 region has 11 residues. The germline gives CDR1 SQVTM, CDR2 ANQGSEA. With 5 bases removed from V and 4 bases from J, the gap between germline ends came to 8 bases. CDR3 sequence: CSVLELYGYTF. CDR3 coding DNA: TGCAGCGTTCTGGAACTCTATGGCTACACCTTC.

V usage is TRBV29-1 and J usage is TRBJ1-5; unclear D gene. The ends were cut back, 4 bases at V and 4 bases at J, with 11 bases in the middle. The CDR3 is 13 residues long. CDR1 and CDR2 (germline): SQVTM, ANQGSEA. CDR3 DNA sequence: TGCAGCGTTGGTCTGCAGCCTAATCAGCCCCAGCATTTT. This gives the protein CSVGLQPNQPQHF.

The V call is TRBV3-1 (or the pseudogene TRBV3-2), the J call TRBJ1-1, with 8 nucleotides matching TRBD1. The CDR3 loop spans 14 amino acids. The V segment lost 4 bases and the J segment 5 bases; nucleotides outside the gene matches: 6. Germline loops: CDR1 LGHDT, CDR2 YNNKEL (reference sequence). The CDR3, as DNA: TGTGCCAGCAGCCCCGGACAGGGAGAGACTGAAGCTTTCTTT. Translating gives CASSPGQGETEAFF.

This clone was recorded once. V gene TRBV2 combines with J gene TRBJ2-7, with TRBD1 matching 8 bases. CDR3 size: 16 residues. Losses at the gene ends were 4 bases for V and 3 bases for J; bases not matched to a gene: 11. Per the germline V gene, CDR1 is SNHLY and CDR2 is FYNNEI. The CDR3 is CASSARDRFTNYEQYF. The CDR3 DNA reads TGTGCCAGCAGTGCCCGGGACAGGTTTACAAACTACGAGCAGTACTTC.

The chain combines TRBV14 with TRBJ2-5; no reliable D call. This CDR3 region has 14 residues. V was clipped by 0 bases and J by 3 bases, with 8 bases between them. Germline CDR1 and CDR2: SGHDN and FVKESK. The CDR3 DNA is TGTGCCAGCAGCCAAGATCTTGGGAAAGAGACCCAGTACTTC. This codes for CASSQDLGKETQYF.

The chain uses TRBV28 and TRBJ1-1; D gene uncertain. The V end was cut by 1 base, the J end by 3 bases, with 12 bases between. CDR1 is MDHEN, CDR2 SYDVKM, per germline. The CDR3 consists of 15 residues. CDR3 coding DNA: TGTGCCAGCAGTTTATTGGGCCAGGTAGACACTGAAGCTTTCTTT. This codes for CASSLLGQVDTEAFF.

This chain links TRBV24-1 with TRBJ1-2; TRBD1 aligns across 9 bases. This CDR3 region has 15 residues. V was pared by 0 bases and J by 7 bases, with 5 bases of the junction left unmatched. Germline CDR1 KGHDR, CDR2 SFDVKD. DNA for the CDR3: TGTGCCACCAGTGATTTGGGGACAGGGCGGAGTGGCTACACCTTC. Its translation is CATSDLGTGRSGYTF.

CDR3 sequence (DNA): TGTGCCAGCAGCTTTAGCCTCGGAGAAAGGAGGGTCTACACCGGGGAGCTGTTTTTT. Its translation is CASSFSLGERRVYTGELFF. The chain joins TRBV12-1 to TRBJ2-2; TRBD2, as called in the table, went unchecked against the DNA. TRBV12-1 is deemed a pseudogene. The length of the CDR3 is 19 residues.

The chain recombines TRBV7-9 with TRBJ1-1; weak D call: TRBD1 (5 bases). Trimming cost V 4 bases and J 4 bases, with 10 bases left between them. This CDR3 has 13 residues. Looked up from germline, CDR1 is SEHNR and CDR2 is FQNEAQ (reference sequence). The CDR3 DNA reads as TGTGCCAGCAGCTCGGAAGGGGTCACTGAAGCTTTCTTT. This gives the protein CASSSEGVTEAFF.

The chain is built from TRBV11-3 and TRBJ2-1; D unclear. Germline V lookup: CDR1 SGHNT, CDR2 YENEEA. Between the trimmed V and J ends, which lost 0 bases and 9 bases, there was a span of 9 bases. The CDR3 spans 13 residues. The CDR3 DNA is TGTGCCAGCAGCTTAGATATCGGCGGTGAGCAGTTCTTC. This sequence encodes CASSLDIGGEQFF.

The gene calls are TRBV5-6 and TRBJ1-1; no clear D gene. This CDR3 contains 12 residues. From germline, CDR1 is SGHDT and CDR2 YYEEEE. The V end was cut by 1 base, the J end by 10 bases, with 11 bases between. In nucleotides, the CDR3 is TGTGCCAGCAGCTTGAATGAGTTAGGAGCTTTCTTT. Protein: CASSLNELGAFF.